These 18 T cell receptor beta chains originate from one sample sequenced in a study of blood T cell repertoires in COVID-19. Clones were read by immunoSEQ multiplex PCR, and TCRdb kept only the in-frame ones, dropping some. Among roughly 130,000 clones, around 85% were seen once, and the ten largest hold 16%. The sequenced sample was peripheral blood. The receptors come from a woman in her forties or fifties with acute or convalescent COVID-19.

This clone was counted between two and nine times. CDR3 sequence: CASSFGAQPQHF. The CDR3 DNA sequence: TGTGCCAGCAGTTTTGGGGCGCAGCCCCAGCATTTT. The V gene is TRBV28, the J gene TRBJ1-5, with D possibly matching TRBD1 (5 bases). Looked up from germline, CDR1 is MDHEN and CDR2 is SYDVKM. This CDR3 contains 12 residues. The V and J ends lost 3 bases and 7 bases respectively, with 7 bases between them.

Here the CDR3 reads CASGSRVDTEAFF. CDR3 sequence (DNA): TGTGCCAGCGGGAGCCGGGTTGACACTGAAGCTTTCTTT. The chain links TRBV2 to TRBJ1-1; D remains ambiguous. V lost 8 bases and J lost 3, with 13 bases in between. CDR3 length: 13 residues. The germline V gene encodes CDR1 SNHLY and CDR2 FYNNEI.

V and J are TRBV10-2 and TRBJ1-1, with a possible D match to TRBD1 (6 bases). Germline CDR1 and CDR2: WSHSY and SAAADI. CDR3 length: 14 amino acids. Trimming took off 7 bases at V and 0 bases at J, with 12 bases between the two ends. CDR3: CASTQGRVNTEAFF. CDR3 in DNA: TGCGCCAGCACCCAGGGGAGGGTGAACACTGAAGCTTTCTTT.

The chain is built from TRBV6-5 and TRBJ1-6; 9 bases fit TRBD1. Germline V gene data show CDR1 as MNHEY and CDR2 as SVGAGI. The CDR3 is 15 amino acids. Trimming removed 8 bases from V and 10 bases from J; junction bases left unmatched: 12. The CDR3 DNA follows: TGTGCCAGCGCCCGTGGTAGACAGGGGGACTCACCCCTCCACTTT. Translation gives CASARGRQGDSPLHF.

CDR3 DNA: TGTGCCAGCTCAACAGTCGACAGCCCCCAGCATTTT. Protein sequence: CASSTVDSPQHF. V usage is TRBV18 and J usage is TRBJ1-5; possible D gene TRBD1, 5 bases. This CDR3 contains 12 residues. Germline V gene sequence: CDR1 KGHSH, CDR2 LQKENI. V was trimmed by 5 bases and J by 10 bases, leaving 12 bases between them.

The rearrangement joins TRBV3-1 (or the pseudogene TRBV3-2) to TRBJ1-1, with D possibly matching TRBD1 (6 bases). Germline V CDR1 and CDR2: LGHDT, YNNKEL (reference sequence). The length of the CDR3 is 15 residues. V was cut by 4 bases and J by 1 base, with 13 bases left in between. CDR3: CASSRGRGRNTEAFF. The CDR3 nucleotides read TGTGCCAGCAGCCGAGGCAGGGGTCGGAACACTGAAGCTTTCTTT.

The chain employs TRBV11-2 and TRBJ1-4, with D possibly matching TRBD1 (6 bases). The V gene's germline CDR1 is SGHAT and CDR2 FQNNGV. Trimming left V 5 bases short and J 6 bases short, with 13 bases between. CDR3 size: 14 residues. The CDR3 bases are TGTGCCAGCAGCCGCAGGGGAAGGCATGAAAAACTGTTTTTT. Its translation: CASSRRGRHEKLFF.

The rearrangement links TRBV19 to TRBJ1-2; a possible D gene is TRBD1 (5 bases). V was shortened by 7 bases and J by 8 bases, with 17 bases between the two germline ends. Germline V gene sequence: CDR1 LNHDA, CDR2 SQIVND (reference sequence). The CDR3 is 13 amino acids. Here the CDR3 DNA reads TGTGCCAGTATCCATAGGGGAATGGGAGGCTACACCTTC. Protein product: CASIHRGMGGYTF.

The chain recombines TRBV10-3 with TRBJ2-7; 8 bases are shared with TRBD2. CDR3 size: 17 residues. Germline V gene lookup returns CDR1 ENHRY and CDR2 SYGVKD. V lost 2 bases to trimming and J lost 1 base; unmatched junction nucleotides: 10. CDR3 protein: CAISERGGFTGSYEQYF. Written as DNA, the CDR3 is TGTGCCATCAGTGAGCGGGGGGGTTTCACAGGTTCCTACGAGCAGTACTTC.

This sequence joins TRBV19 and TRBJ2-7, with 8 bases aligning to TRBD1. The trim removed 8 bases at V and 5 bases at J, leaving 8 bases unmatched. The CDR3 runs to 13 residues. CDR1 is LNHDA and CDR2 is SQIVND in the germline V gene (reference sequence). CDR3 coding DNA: TGTGCCAGTCCCCTCGACAGGGGCGACGAGCAGTACTTC. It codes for CASPLDRGDEQYF. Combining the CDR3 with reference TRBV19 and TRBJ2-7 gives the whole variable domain DGGITQSPKYLFRKEGQNVTLSCEQNLNHDAMYWYRQDPGQGLRLIYYSQIVNDFQKGDIAEGYSVSREKKESFPLTVTSAQKNPTAFYLCASPLDRGDEQYFGPGTRLTVT.

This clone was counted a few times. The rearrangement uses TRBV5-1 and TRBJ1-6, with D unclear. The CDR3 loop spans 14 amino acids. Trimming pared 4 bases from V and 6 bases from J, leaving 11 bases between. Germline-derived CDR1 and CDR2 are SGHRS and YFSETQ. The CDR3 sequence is CASSREGGNSPLHF. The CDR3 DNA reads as TGCGCCAGCAGCAGGGAGGGAGGTAATTCACCCCTCCACTTT.

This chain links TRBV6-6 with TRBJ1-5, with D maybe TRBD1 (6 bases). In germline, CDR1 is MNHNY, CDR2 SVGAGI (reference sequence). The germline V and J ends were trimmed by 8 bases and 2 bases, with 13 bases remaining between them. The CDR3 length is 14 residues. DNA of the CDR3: TGTGCCAGCCTCCGCGGGGGCGGCAATCAGCCCCAGCATTTT. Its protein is CASLRGGGNQPQHF.

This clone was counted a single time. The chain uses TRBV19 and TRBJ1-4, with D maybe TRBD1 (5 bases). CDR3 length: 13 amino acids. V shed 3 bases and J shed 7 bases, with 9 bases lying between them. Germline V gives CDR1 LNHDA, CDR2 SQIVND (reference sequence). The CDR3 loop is CASSMGGPEKLFF. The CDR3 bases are TGTGCCAGTAGTATGGGGGGACCTGAAAAACTGTTTTTT.

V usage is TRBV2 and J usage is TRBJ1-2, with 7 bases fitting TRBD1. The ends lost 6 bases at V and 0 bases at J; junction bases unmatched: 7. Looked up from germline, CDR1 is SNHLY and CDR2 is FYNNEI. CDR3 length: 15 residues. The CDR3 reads CASRPDRVANYGYTF. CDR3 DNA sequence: TGTGCCAGCAGGCCCGACAGGGTAGCTAACTATGGCTACACCTTC.

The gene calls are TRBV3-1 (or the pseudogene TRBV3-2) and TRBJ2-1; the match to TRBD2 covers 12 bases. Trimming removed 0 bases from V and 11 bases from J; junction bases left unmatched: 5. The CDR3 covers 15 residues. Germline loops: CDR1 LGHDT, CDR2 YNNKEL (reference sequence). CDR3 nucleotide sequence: TGTGCCAGCAGCCAAGAGGCTAGCGGGGGGGCGAAGCAGTTCTTC. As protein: CASSQEASGGAKQFF.

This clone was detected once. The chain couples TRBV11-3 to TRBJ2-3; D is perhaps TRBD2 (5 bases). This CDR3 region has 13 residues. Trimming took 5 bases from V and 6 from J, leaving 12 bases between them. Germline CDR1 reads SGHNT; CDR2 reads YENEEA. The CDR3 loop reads CASSGVSGDTQYF. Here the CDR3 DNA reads TGTGCCAGCAGCGGGGTCTCGGGGGATACGCAGTATTTT.

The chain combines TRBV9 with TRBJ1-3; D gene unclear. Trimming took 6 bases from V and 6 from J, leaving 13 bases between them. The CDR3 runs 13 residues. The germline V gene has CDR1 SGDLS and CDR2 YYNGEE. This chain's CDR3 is CASMAGNENTIYF. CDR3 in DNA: TGTGCCAGCATGGCGGGCAATGAAAACACCATATATTTT. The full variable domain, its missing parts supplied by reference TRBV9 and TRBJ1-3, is DSGVTQTPKHLITATGQRVTLRCSPRSGDLSVYWYQQSLDQGLQFLIQYYNGEERAKGNILERFSAQQFPDLHSELNLSSLELGDSALYFCASMAGNENTIYFGEGSWLTVV.

CDR3 region: CASSVAASGGIDTQYF. CDR3 sequence (DNA): TGTGCCAGCAGCGTAGCTGCTAGCGGGGGTATAGATACGCAGTATTTT. The V and J genes are TRBV9 and TRBJ2-3; 10 nucleotides align to TRBD2. CDR3 length: 16 amino acids. Per the germline V gene, CDR1 is SGDLS and CDR2 is YYNGEE. Trimming at V came to 0 bases and at J to 5 bases, leaving 6 bases not matched to a gene. The complete variable domain, with remaining parts taken from reference TRBV9 and TRBJ2-3, reads DSGVTQTPKHLITATGQRVTLRCSPRSGDLSVYWYQQSLDQGLQFLIQYYNGEERAKGNILERFSAQQFPDLHSELNLSSLELGDSALYFCASSVAASGGIDTQYFGPGTRLTVL.